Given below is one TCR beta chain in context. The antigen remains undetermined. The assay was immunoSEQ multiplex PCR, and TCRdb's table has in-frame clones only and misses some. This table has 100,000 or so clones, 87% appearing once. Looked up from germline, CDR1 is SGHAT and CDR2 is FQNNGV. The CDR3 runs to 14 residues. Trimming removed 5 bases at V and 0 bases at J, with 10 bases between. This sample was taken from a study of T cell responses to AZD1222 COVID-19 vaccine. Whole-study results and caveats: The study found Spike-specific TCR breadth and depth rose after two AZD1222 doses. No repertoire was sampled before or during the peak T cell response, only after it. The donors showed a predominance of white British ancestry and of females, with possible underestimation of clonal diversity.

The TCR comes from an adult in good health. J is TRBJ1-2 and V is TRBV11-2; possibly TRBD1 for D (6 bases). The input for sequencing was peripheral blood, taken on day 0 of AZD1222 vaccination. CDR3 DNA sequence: TGTGCCAGCAGCCGGACAGATACTAACTATGGCTACACCTTC. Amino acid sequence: CASSRTDTNYGYTF.